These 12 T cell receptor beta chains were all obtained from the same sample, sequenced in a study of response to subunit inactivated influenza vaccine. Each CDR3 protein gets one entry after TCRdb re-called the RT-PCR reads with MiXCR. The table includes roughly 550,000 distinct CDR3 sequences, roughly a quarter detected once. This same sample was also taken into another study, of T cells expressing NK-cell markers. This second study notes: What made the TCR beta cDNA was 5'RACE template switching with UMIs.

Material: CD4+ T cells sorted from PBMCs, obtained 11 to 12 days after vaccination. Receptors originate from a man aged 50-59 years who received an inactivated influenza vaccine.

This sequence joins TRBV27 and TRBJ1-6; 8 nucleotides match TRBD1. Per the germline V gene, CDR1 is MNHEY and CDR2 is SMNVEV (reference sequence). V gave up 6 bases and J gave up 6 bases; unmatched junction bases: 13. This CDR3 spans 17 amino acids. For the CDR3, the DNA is TGTGCCAGCAGACCCCTGGCGGGGACAGGAAGTAATTCACCCCTCCACTTT. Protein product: CASRPLAGTGSNSPLHF.

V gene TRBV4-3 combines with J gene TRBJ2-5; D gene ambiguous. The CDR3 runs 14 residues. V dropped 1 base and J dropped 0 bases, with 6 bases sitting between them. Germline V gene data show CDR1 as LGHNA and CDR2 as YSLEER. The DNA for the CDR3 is TGCGCCAGCAGCCAAGGCCCGTACCAAGAGACCCAGTACTTC. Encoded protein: CASSQGPYQETQYF.

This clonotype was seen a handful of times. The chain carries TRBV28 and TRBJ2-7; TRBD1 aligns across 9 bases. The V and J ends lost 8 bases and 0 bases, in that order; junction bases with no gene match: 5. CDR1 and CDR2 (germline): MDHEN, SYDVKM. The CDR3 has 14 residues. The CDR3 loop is CASVPGQGSYEQYF. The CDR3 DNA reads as TGTGCCAGCGTTCCGGGACAGGGCTCCTACGAGCAGTACTTC.

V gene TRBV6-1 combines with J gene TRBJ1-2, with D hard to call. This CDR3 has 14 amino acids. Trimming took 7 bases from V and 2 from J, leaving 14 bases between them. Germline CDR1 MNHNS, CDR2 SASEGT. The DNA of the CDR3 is TGTGCCAGCAATGACCGTAACGGAAACTATGGCTACACCTTC. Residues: CASNDRNGNYGYTF.

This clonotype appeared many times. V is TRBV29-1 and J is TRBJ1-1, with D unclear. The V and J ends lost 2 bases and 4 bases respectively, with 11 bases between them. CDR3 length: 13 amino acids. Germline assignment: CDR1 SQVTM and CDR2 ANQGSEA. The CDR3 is CSVESKLGTEAFF. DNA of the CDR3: TGCAGCGTTGAATCTAAGCTTGGCACTGAAGCTTTCTTT.

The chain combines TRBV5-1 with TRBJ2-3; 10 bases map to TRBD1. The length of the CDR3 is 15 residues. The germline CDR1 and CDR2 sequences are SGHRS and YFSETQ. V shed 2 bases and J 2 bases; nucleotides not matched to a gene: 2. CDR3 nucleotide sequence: TGCGCCAGCAGCTTCGGACAGGGGGTCACAGATACGCAGTATTTT. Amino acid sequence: CASSFGQGVTDTQYF. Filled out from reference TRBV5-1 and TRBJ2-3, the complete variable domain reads KAGVTQTPRYLIKTRGQQVTLSCSPISGHRSVSWYQQTPGQGLQFLFEYFSETQRNKGNFPGRFSGRQFSNSRSEMNVSTLELGDSALYLCASSFGQGVTDTQYFGPGTRLTVL.

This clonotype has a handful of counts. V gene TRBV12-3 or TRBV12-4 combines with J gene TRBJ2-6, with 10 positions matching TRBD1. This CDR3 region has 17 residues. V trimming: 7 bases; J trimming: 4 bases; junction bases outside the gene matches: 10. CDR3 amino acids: CASTPDRGRVGANVLTF. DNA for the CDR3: TGTGCCAGCACCCCTGACAGGGGGCGCGTCGGGGCCAACGTCCTGACTTTC.

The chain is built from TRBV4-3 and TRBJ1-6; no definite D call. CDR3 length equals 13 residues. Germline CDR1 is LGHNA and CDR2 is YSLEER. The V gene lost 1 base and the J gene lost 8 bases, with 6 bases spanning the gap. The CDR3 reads CASSQASDSPLHF. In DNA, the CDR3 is TGCGCCAGCAGCCAAGCATCCGATTCACCCCTCCACTTT.

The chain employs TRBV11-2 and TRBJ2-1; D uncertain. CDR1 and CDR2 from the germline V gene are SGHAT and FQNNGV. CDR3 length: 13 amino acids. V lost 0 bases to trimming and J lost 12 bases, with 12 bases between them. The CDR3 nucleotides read TGTGCCAGCAGCTTAGACCCCAGTAGTACGCAGTTCTTC. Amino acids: CASSLDPSSTQFF.

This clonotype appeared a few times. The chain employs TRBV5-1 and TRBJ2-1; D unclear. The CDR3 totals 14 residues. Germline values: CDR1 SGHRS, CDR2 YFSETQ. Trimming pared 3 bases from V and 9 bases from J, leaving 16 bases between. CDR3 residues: CASSSPPLPTEQFF. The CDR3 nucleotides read TGCGCCAGCAGCTCCCCCCCCCTTCCCACTGAGCAGTTCTTC. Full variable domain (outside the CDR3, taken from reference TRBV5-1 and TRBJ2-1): KAGVTQTPRYLIKTRGQQVTLSCSPISGHRSVSWYQQTPGQGLQFLFEYFSETQRNKGNFPGRFSGRQFSNSRSEMNVSTLELGDSALYLCASSSPPLPTEQFFGPGTRLTVL.

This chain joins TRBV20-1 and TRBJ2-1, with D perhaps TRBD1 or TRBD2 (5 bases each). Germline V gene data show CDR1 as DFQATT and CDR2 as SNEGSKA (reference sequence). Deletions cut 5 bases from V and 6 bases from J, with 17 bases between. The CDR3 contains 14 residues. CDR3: CSAHSGKGPNEQFF. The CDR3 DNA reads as TGCAGTGCTCACTCAGGAAAGGGACCCAATGAGCAGTTCTTC.

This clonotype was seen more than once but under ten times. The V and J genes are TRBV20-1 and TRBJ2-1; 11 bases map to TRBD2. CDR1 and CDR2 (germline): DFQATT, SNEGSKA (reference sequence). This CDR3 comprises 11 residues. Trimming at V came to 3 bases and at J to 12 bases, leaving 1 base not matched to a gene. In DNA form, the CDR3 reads TGCAGTGCTAGGGGGACTAGCGGGCAGTTCTTC. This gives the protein CSARGTSGQFF.